A single sample is the source of the 5 T cell receptor beta chains below, sequenced in a study of T cell responses to AZD1222 COVID-19 vaccine. The repertoire was sequenced with immunoSEQ multiplex PCR; TCRdb's copy has only in-frame clones and lacks some. Counted here are approximately 160,000 clones, 87% occurring once; the ten biggest clones make up around 2.6%. Sequencing used peripheral blood, obtained on day 0 of AZD1222 vaccination. The receptors were gathered from an adult in good health.

The V gene is TRBV27, the J gene TRBJ1-1; no clear D. The CDR3 is made up of 15 amino acids. Germline V gene data show CDR1 as MNHEY and CDR2 as SMNVEV (reference sequence). V lost 4 bases, J lost 4 bases, and 16 bases lay in between. CDR3 bases: TGTGCCAGCAGTTCCGGGTTTGTGGGTAGCACTGAAGCTTTCTTT. Protein sequence: CASSSGFVGSTEAFF.

The chain joins TRBV19 to TRBJ1-2; D is possibly TRBD1 (6 bases). This CDR3 region has 16 residues. In germline, CDR1 is LNHDA, CDR2 SQIVND (reference sequence). Deletions cut 5 bases from V and 2 bases from J, with 18 bases between. The CDR3 DNA is TGTGCCAGTAGTGCACTCGGAGGGGGACCCAACTATGGCTACACCTTC. Translated: CASSALGGGPNYGYTF. The entire variable domain, with the rest obtained from reference TRBV19 and TRBJ1-2, is as follows: DGGITQSPKYLFRKEGQNVTLSCEQNLNHDAMYWYRQDPGQGLRLIYYSQIVNDFQKGDIAEGYSVSREKKESFPLTVTSAQKNPTAFYLCASSALGGGPNYGYTFGSGTRLTVV.

This clone was seen a few times. The rearrangement joins TRBV3-1 (or the pseudogene TRBV3-2) to TRBJ1-2; maybe TRBD1 (5 bases). The ends were cut back, 1 base at V and 4 bases at J, with 13 bases in the middle. Per germline, CDR1 LGHDT and CDR2 YNNKEL (reference sequence). The CDR3 length is 15 residues. CDR3 in DNA: TGTGCCAGCAGCCAAGTGGTCCCAGGGATCTATGGCTACACCTTC. It yields the protein CASSQVVPGIYGYTF.

V and J are TRBV6-5 and TRBJ1-1, with TRBD1 matching over 7 bases. J was trimmed by 4 bases and V by 0 bases; bases with no gene match: 5. The germline V gene encodes CDR1 MNHEY and CDR2 SVGAGI. The CDR3 totals 15 residues. CDR3 DNA sequence: TGTGCCAGCAGTTACTCGCAGGGGGGAGTCACTGAAGCTTTCTTT. Protein product: CASSYSQGGVTEAFF.

CDR3 sequence reads: CASSGFRGGTEAFF. DNA of the CDR3: TGTGCCAGCTCAGGTTTCCGGGGGGGGACTGAAGCTTTCTTT. The rearrangement uses TRBV18 and TRBJ1-1; D might be TRBD1 (5 bases). This CDR3 has 14 amino acids. CDR1 and CDR2 from the germline V gene are KGHSH and LQKENI. V lost 5 bases to trimming and J lost 5 bases, with 15 bases between them.